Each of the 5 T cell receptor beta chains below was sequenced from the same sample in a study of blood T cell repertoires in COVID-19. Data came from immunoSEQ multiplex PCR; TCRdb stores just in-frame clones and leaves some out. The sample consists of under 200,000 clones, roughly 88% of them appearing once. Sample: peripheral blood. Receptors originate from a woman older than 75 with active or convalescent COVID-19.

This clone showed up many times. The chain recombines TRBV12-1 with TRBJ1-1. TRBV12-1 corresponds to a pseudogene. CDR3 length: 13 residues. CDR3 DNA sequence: TGTGCCAGCAGCTGGCCGGCGCGGACTGAAGCTTTCTTT. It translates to CASSWPARTEAFF.

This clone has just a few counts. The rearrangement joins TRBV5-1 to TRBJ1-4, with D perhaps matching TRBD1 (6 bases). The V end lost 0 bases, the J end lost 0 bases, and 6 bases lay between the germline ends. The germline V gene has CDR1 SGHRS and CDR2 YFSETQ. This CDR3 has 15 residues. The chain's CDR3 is CASSLDRATNEKLFF. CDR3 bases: TGCGCCAGCAGCTTGGACAGGGCAACTAATGAAAAACTGTTTTTT.

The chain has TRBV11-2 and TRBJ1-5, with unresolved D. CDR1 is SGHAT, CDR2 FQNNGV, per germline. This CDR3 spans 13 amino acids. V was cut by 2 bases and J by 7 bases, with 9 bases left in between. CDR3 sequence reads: CASSLRGEQPQHF. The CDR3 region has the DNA TGTGCCAGCAGCTTACGGGGTGAGCAGCCCCAGCATTTT. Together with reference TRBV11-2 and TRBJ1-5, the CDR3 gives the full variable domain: EAGVAQSPRYKIIEKRQSVAFWCNPISGHATLYWYQQILGQGPKLLIQFQNNGVVDDSQLPKDRFSAERLKGVDSTLKIQPAKLEDSAVYLCASSLRGEQPQHFGDGTRLSIL.

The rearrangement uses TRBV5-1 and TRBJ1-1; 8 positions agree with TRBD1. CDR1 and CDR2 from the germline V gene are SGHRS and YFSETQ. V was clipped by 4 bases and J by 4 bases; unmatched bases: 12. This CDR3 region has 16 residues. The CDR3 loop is CASSGRTGPGATEAFF. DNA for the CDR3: TGCGCCAGCAGCGGCCGGACAGGGCCGGGGGCCACTGAAGCTTTCTTT.

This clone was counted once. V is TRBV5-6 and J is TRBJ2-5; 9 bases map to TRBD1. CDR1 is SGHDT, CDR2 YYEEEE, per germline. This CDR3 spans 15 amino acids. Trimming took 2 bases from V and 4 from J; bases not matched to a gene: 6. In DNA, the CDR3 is TGTGCCAGCAGCTTCCGGACAGGGGTCGGAGAGACCCAGTACTTC. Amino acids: CASSFRTGVGETQYF.